This TCR beta chain was documented in a study of T cells in Graves' hyperthyroidism and ophthalmopathy (dated by TCRdb to between 2017 and 2020). For the study in its entirety: Peripheral blood was collected at initial diagnosis, before any treatment. The paper describes TCR Vbeta CDR3 sequencing of 140 or so peripheral blood samples, made up of fewer than 50 ophthalmopathy patients, more than 70 hyperthyroidism patients and about 17 progressor patients. In roughly six Graves' hyperthyroidism patients, the study also compared T-cell repertoires from thyroid tissue with T-cell repertoires from blood. The approximately 95 discovery patients were divided at random into training and test sets in a 7:3 ratio. To identify TCR V-J signatures that set the groups apart, the researchers used a discovery cohort of about a hundred patients, made up of around 42 with Graves' ophthalmopathy and 57 with stable Graves' hyperthyroidism. After sampling, hyperthyroidism patients received methimazole starting at 30 mg daily, and ophthalmopathy patients received high-dose intravenous methylprednisolone. An independent validation cohort of under 20 hyperthyroidism patients and more than 15 patients who later progressed to ophthalmopathy tested prospective prediction of ophthalmopathy.

Stable Graves' hyperthyroidism was defined as the absence of progression to ophthalmopathy over 18 months of follow-up. Hyperthyroidism patients were newly diagnosed, had a disease duration of under 2 months, and were aged 18 to 65 years. Patients with uncontrolled infections, other autoimmune diseases, pregnancy or lactation were excluded. Diagnoses were established on the basis of clinical symptoms, serum thyroxine and TRAb, thyroid ultrasound, and orbital computed tomography. Ficoll-Paque density gradient centrifugation was used to isolate PBMCs from around 10 ml of fresh peripheral blood. Total RNA was extracted using Trizol reagent, and RNA quality was assessed on an Agilent 2100 Bioanalyzer. As for this clonotype: Its antigen is still unknown. Base quality data are lacking; no much larger clone is found one base away.

Broader findings and caveats from the paper: Sample size was not statistically predetermined, and investigators were not blinded to group allocation. A model built on a 13 V-J signature distinguished ophthalmopathy from stable hyperthyroidism, reaching over 85% sensitivity and about 81% specificity in cross-validation and 80%/75% in testing. Blood samples also contained most of the expanded thyroid clonotypes (frequency above 0.001), which suggests that blood repertoires may reflect thyroid immune responses. In validation, the model predicted progression to ophthalmopathy a median of roughly six months before onset, with roughly 70% sensitivity and 72.22% specificity.

A distance of 21 bases separates the germline ends of V and J, which lose 6 bases and 6 bases respectively. Taken from the germline V gene (reference sequence), the CDR1 and CDR2 loops are PRHDT and FYEKMQ. The CDR3 numbers 16 residues from cysteine through phenylalanine. Left in the record is the CDR3 DNA by itself, 48 bases read in frame from the first base. The TCR beta CDR3 regions were amplified from RNA transcripts. The first round of RT-PCR for the TCR CDR3 was performed with the HTBI primer set and the Qiagen OneStep RT-PCR kit. The libraries were constructed in a second round of multiplex PCR and then size-selected and purified. Libraries were sequenced paired-end with 100 bp reads on an Illumina HiSeq2000. In the authors' own workflow: SOAPnuke was used to process the raw data, removing reads that contained adapters or uncalled bases, had a mean Phred below 15, or lacked an exact match to the constant primer or identifier. COPE v1.2.5 was used to merge high-quality paired reads, and clonotypes were defined as unique nucleotide sequences. Clonotypes were aligned to IMGT TRBV, TRBD and TRBJ reference segments using MiTCR v1.1. The analysis was restricted to V-J combinations with a frequency above 0.0001, which together covered 98% to 99.2% of the repertoires. The TCS score was defined as the ratio of F50 (clonal expansion) to E x V (chaos), calculated using BLOSUM62-based TCRdist between CDR3 peptides within each V-J. Welch's t-statistics and random forest reduced approximately 520 V-J features to 10 to 15, which were used in a naive Bayes classifier (R e1071). Clones were called with MiXCR by TCRdb after fastp trimmed the public reads at Q25, and only in-frame beta chains were retained. Rows are combined by CDR3 protein, so each entry shows the most common genes and DNA. TCRdb, not the original authors, processed these V and J calls. Counted in this sample were roughly 350,000 distinct CDR3 sequences; around 14% of them appeared once. Of the sample, about 26% is held by the ten largest clones.

This receptor chain uses TRBV13 and TRBJ2-1; TRBD2 is a possible D gene, resting on 6 matching bases. The sequence came from a woman aged 25 to 45 with Graves' hyperthyroidism. The sample consisted of blood. The CDR3 protein: CASSSPDGEASNEQFF. In nucleotides, the sequence is TGTGCCAGCAGTTCCCCGGACGGGGAGGCTTCCAATGAGCAGTTCTTC.